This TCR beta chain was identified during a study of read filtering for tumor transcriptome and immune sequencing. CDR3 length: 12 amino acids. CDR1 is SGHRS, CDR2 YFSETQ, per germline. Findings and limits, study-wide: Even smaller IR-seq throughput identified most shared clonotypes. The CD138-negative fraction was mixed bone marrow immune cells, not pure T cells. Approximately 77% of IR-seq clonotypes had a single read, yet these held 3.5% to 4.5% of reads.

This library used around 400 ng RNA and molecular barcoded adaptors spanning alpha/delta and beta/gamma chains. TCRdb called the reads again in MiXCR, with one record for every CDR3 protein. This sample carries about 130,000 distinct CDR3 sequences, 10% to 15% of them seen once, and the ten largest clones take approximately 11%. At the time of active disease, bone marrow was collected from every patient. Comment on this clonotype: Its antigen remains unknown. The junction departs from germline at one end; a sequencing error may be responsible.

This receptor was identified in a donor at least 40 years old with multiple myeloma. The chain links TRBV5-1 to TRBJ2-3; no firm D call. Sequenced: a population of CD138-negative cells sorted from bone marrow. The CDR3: CASSETTDTQCF. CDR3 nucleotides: TGCGCCAGCAGCGAAACCACAGATACGCAGTGTTTT.